There are a few counts of the clone carrying this TCR beta chain. The ends were cut back, 4 bases at V and 0 bases at J, with 9 bases in the middle. Per germline, CDR1 KGHSH and CDR2 LQKENI. This CDR3 has 14 residues. The data were obtained in a study of early T cells in non-severe SARS-CoV-2 infection. Across the whole study: Bulk RNA isolated from unsorted whole blood underwent sequencing; chains were not paired.

TCRdb re-derived calls from the 5' RACE reads in MiXCR, one entry per CDR3 protein. The sample lists tens of thousands of distinct CDR3 sequences; approximately 8% were seen once. The receptor comes from an adult who was a healthcare worker with PCR-confirmed SARS-CoV-2 infection or an uninfected control (not recorded which). The source material was whole blood. The genes are TRBV18 and TRBJ1-1; no definite D call. CDR3 protein: CASSLSDVNTEAFF. The CDR3 bases are TGTGCCAGCTCACTCTCGGACGTGAACACTGAAGCTTTCTTT.